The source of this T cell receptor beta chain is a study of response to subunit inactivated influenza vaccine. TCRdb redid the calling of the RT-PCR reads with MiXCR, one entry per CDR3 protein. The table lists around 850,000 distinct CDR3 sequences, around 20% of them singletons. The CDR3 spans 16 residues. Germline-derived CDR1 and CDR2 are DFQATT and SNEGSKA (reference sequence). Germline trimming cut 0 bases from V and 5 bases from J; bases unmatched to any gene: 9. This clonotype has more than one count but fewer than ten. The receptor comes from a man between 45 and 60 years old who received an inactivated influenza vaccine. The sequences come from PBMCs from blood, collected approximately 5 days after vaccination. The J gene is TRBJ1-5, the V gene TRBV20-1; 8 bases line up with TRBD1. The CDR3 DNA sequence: TGCAGTGCTAGAGATTTCCAGGGGGCAGTGGATCAGCCCCAGCATTTT. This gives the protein CSARDFQGAVDQPQHF.